The 24 T cell receptor beta chains below all came from one sample that was sequenced in a study of blood T cell repertoires in COVID-19. Libraries were prepared by immunoSEQ multiplex PCR; TCRdb keeps only in-frame clonotypes and omits some of them. The repertoire holds 400,000 or so clones, with around nine tenths as singletons. Source material: peripheral blood. All receptors come from a human donor in a cohort sampled during active COVID-19.

This chain uses TRBV7-2 with TRBJ1-2, with TRBD1 as a possible D gene (5 bases). Trimming stripped 5 bases from V and 9 bases from J, with 19 bases between. Germline V lookup: CDR1 SGHTA, CDR2 FQGNSA. The length of the CDR3 is 14 residues. The CDR3 coding sequence is TGTGCCAGCAGCCCAAAAGCGGGGGGACGGAGCTACACCTTC. Amino acids: CASSPKAGGRSYTF.

The chain combines TRBV6-6 with TRBJ1-4, with 9 positions matching TRBD1. Trimming at V came to 2 bases and at J to 7 bases, leaving 2 bases not matched to a gene. The CDR3 is 14 residues long. The germline CDR1 and CDR2 sequences are MNHNY and SVGAGI (reference sequence). The CDR3 here is CASSYGTGTEKLFF. The CDR3 nucleotides are TGTGCCAGCAGTTACGGGACAGGGACTGAAAAACTGTTTTTT.

The table lists this clone with a few counts. The chain uses TRBV7-2 and TRBJ2-7; TRBD2 aligns across 7 bases. Trimming at V came to 4 bases and at J to 4 bases, leaving 10 bases not matched to a gene. The germline CDR1 and CDR2 sequences are SGHTA and FQGNSA. This CDR3 contains 15 residues. The CDR3 nucleotides read TGTGCCAGCAGCTGGGGCGGGGGACCGACGTACGAGCAGTACTTC. This gives the protein CASSWGGGPTYEQYF.

The chain recombines TRBV28 with TRBJ2-7; 9 bases agree with TRBD1. The length of the CDR3 is 13 residues. Germline V gene lookup returns CDR1 MDHEN and CDR2 SYDVKM. Unmatched junction bases numbered 8, after V lost 6 bases and J lost 8 bases. The CDR3 spells CASSENRGLQQYF. The CDR3 nucleotides read TGTGCCAGCAGCGAAAACAGGGGGCTTCAGCAGTACTTC.

This chain uses TRBV4-1 with TRBJ1-3; D perhaps matches TRBD1 (6 bases). CDR1 is MGHRA, CDR2 YSYEKL, per germline. V lost 3 bases and J 1 base, leaving 31 bases between the germline ends. The CDR3 has 22 residues. CDR3 sequence: CASSQSGIKDSRPLRSGNTIYF. CDR3 coding DNA: TGCGCCAGCAGCCAGTCAGGTATCAAGGACAGCCGACCTCTTAGGTCTGGAAACACCATATATTTT.

CDR3 nucleotides: TGTGCCAGCAGCGAGACTAGCGGGGGACACAATGAGCAGTTCTTC. Translating gives CASSETSGGHNEQFF. This sequence joins TRBV7-3 and TRBJ2-1; 12 bases fit TRBD2. Germline V gene sequence: CDR1 SGHTA, CDR2 FQGTGA. V lost 5 bases and J lost 5; bases outside the gene matches: 4. The CDR3 runs 15 residues.

The chain links TRBV6-6 to TRBJ2-1, with D possibly TRBD2 on 5 matching bases. V shed 4 bases and J shed 4 bases, with 14 bases lying between them. The CDR3 totals 15 residues. Germline-derived CDR1 and CDR2 are MNHNY and SVGAGI (reference sequence). The CDR3 bases are TGTGCCAGCAGTTTCCGGGATACGACTTACAATGAGCAGTTCTTC. Amino acid sequence: CASSFRDTTYNEQFF.

This chain uses TRBV5-1 with TRBJ2-7, with D tentatively TRBD1 (7 bases). The CDR3 has 13 amino acids. Trimming took off 6 bases at V and 6 bases at J, with 16 bases between the two ends. Germline lookup yields CDR1 SGHRS and CDR2 YFSETQ. CDR3 DNA sequence: TGCGCCAGCACGCCCCGGCAGGGGGGCGAGCAGTACTTC. It yields the protein CASTPRQGGEQYF.

V gene TRBV30 combines with J gene TRBJ1-2; 7 bases match TRBD1. This CDR3 is built from 12 residues. The V gene's germline CDR1 is GTSNPN and CDR2 SVGIG (reference sequence). Germline trimming cut 8 bases from V and 2 bases from J; bases unmatched to any gene: 5. As DNA, the CDR3 is TGTGCCGGGCAGGGGGGCAACTATGGCTACACCTTC. Its protein is CAGQGGNYGYTF.

There are a few counts of this clone. The chain couples TRBV5-1 to TRBJ2-7, with D maybe TRBD1 (5 bases). Germline CDR1 and CDR2: SGHRS and YFSETQ. With 4 bases removed from V and 4 bases from J, the gap between germline ends came to 18 bases. The length of the CDR3 is 15 residues. CDR3 DNA sequence: TGCGCCAGCAGCACCAGGGTACGATCTCTTTACGAGCAGTACTTC. Residues: CASSTRVRSLYEQYF.

This chain uses TRBV19 with TRBJ1-5; 10 positions agree with TRBD1. This CDR3 has 16 residues. Germline-derived CDR1 and CDR2 are LNHDA and SQIVND (reference sequence). V dropped 2 bases and J dropped 2; count of bases not matched to a gene: 3. CDR3 region: CASSIRDRGGNQPQHF. The CDR3 DNA reads as TGTGCCAGTAGTATACGGGACAGGGGAGGCAATCAGCCCCAGCATTTT.

The chain uses TRBV4-2 and TRBJ1-1, with D perhaps matching TRBD1 (5 bases). CDR3 length: 14 amino acids. Germline CDR1 LGHNA, CDR2 YNFKEQ. The ends were cut back, 6 bases at V and 4 bases at J, with 15 bases in the middle. The CDR3 spells CASRGGGGGTEAFF. The DNA for the CDR3 is TGTGCCAGCAGGGGTGGGGGAGGAGGCACTGAAGCTTTCTTT.

The chain has TRBV19 and TRBJ2-7; 7 nucleotides align to TRBD1. This CDR3 has 15 residues. The V segment lost 4 bases and the J segment 9 bases; nucleotides outside the gene matches: 15. Germline V CDR1 and CDR2: LNHDA, SQIVND (reference sequence). Here the CDR3 DNA reads TGTGCCAGTAGTAAAGGGGCCGGGACAGCGGCCTCGCAGTACTTC. Translating gives CASSKGAGTAASQYF.

This clone was picked up one time. This chain uses TRBV19 with TRBJ2-3, with 9 bases fitting TRBD1. Germline loops: CDR1 LNHDA, CDR2 SQIVND (reference sequence). Germline trimming cut 3 bases from V and 1 base from J; bases unmatched to any gene: 5. The CDR3 spans 16 residues. CDR3 loop: CASSMGTGRGTDTQYF. In DNA form, the CDR3 reads TGTGCCAGTAGTATGGGGACAGGGAGAGGCACAGATACGCAGTATTTT.

Here the CDR3 reads CATSRLGTPHRELFF. CDR3 DNA: TGTGCCACCAGCAGACTAGGGACACCGCACCGGGAGCTGTTTTTT. This sequence joins TRBV15 and TRBJ2-2, with D maybe TRBD1 (6 bases). This CDR3 has 15 residues. The germline V gene encodes CDR1 LNHNV and CDR2 YYDKDF (reference sequence). Trimming stripped 2 bases from V and 9 bases from J, with 16 bases between.

The chain is built from TRBV15 and TRBJ2-2; TRBD1 agrees at 8 bases. Germline CDR1 is LNHNV and CDR2 is YYDKDF (reference sequence). Unmatched junction bases numbered 3, after V lost 3 bases and J lost 6 bases. This CDR3 comprises 14 residues. CDR3 sequence (DNA): TGTGCCACCAGCAGGCAGGGGGCGGCCGGGGAGCTGTTTTTT. Translating gives CATSRQGAAGELFF.

The CDR3 nucleotides read TGTGCCAGCCGAAGGACAGCGAGCACCGGGGAGCTGTTTTTT. It translates to CASRRTASTGELFF. The rearrangement joins TRBV9 to TRBJ2-2; a possible D gene is TRBD1 (6 bases). Germline CDR1 reads SGDLS; CDR2 reads YYNGEE. Trimming left V 7 bases short and J 4 bases short, with 14 bases between. The CDR3 runs to 14 residues.

The chain recombines TRBV10-3 with TRBJ1-2; D is ambiguous. The CDR3 is 13 residues long. V was clipped by 3 bases and J by 2 bases, with 7 bases between them. Per the germline V gene, CDR1 is ENHRY and CDR2 is SYGVKD. The CDR3 sequence: CAISEPGNYGYTF. The CDR3, as DNA: TGTGCCATCAGTGAACCGGGAAACTATGGCTACACCTTC.

The genes are TRBV5-1 and TRBJ2-3, with 7 bases fitting TRBD1. Germline V lookup: CDR1 SGHRS, CDR2 YFSETQ. The CDR3 has 17 residues. The V and J ends lost 0 bases and 0 bases, in that order; junction bases with no gene match: 7. The CDR3 here is CASSLDPGGLSTDTQYF. CDR3 DNA: TGCGCCAGCAGCTTGGATCCAGGGGGATTAAGCACAGATACGCAGTATTTT.

The chain has TRBV9 and TRBJ1-6; TRBD1 matches 7 bases. Germline CDR1 and CDR2: SGDLS and YYNGEE. The CDR3 covers 15 residues. J was trimmed by 7 bases and V by 3 bases; bases with no gene match: 7. The CDR3 sequence: CASSGGDSQNSPLHF. The DNA for the CDR3 is TGTGCCAGCAGCGGGGGGGACAGCCAGAATTCACCCCTCCACTTT.

The chain carries TRBV19 and TRBJ2-3, with 9 bases fitting TRBD2. Germline lookup yields CDR1 LNHDA and CDR2 SQIVND (reference sequence). This CDR3 spans 15 amino acids. The V and J ends lost 6 bases and 5 bases, in that order; junction bases with no gene match: 9. CDR3 residues: CASRAGGGAIDTQYF. DNA for the CDR3: TGTGCCAGTAGAGCTGGCGGGGGGGCGATAGATACGCAGTATTTT. Drawing the rest from reference TRBV19 and TRBJ2-3, the complete variable domain is DGGITQSPKYLFRKEGQNVTLSCEQNLNHDAMYWYRQDPGQGLRLIYYSQIVNDFQKGDIAEGYSVSREKKESFPLTVTSAQKNPTAFYLCASRAGGGAIDTQYFGPGTRLTVL.

V is TRBV28 and J is TRBJ2-3; D is perhaps TRBD2 (5 bases). Trimming left V 7 bases short and J 3 bases short, with 17 bases between. The CDR3 extends over 15 amino acids. Germline V gene sequence: CDR1 MDHEN, CDR2 SYDVKM. The CDR3 sequence: CASNARDPETDTQYF. The CDR3 bases are TGTGCCAGCAATGCCCGGGATCCAGAGACAGATACGCAGTATTTT.

The chain's CDR3 is CASSLRGTAPGELFF. The CDR3 DNA sequence: TGTGCCAGCAGCCTCAGGGGGACAGCCCCCGGGGAGCTGTTTTTT. The chain couples TRBV7-9 to TRBJ2-2, with TRBD1 matching 7 bases. Germline V lookup: CDR1 SEHNR, CDR2 FQNEAQ (reference sequence). There are 15 residues in the CDR3. The junction had 9 bases not matched to a gene; V was cut back by 5 bases and J by 6 bases.

The rearrangement uses TRBV5-1 and TRBJ1-1; TRBD1 matches 7 bases. This CDR3 contains 17 residues. Germline CDR1 is SGHRS and CDR2 is YFSETQ. V lost 3 bases and J lost 3; bases outside the gene matches: 14. CDR3 nucleotide sequence: TGCGCCAGCAGCTCGGCTCCAGGGGGTTTCTTTGACACTGAAGCTTTCTTT. Its translation is CASSSAPGGFFDTEAFF.